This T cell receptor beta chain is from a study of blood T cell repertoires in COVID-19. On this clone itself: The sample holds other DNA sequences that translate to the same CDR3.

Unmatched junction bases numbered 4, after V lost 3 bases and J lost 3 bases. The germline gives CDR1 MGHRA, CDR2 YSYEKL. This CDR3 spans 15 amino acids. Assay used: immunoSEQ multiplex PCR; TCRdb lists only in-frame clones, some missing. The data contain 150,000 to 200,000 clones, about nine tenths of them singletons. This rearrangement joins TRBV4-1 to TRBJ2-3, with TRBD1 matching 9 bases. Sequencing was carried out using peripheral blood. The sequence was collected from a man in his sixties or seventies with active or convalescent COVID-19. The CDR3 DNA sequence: TGCGCCAGCAGCCACTCGGGACAGGGAACAGATACGCAGTATTTT. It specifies CASSHSGQGTDTQYF.